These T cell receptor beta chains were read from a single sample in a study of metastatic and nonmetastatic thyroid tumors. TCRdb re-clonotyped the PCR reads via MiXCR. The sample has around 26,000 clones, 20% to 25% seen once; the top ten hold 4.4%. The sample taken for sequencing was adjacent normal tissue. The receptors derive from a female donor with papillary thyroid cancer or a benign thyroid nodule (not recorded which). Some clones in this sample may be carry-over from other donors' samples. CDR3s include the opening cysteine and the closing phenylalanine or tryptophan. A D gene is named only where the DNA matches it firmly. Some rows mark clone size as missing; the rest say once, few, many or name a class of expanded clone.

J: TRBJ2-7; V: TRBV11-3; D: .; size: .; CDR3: CASSLMLGPYEQYF; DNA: TGTGCCAGCAGCTTAATGCTGGGCCCCTACGAGCAGTACTTC
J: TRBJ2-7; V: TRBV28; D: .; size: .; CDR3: CASRVWSGEQYF; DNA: TGTGCCAGCCGCGTATGGTCAGGAGAGCAGTACTTC
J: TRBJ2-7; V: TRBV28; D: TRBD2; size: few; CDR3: CASDTPGGPDPYEQYF; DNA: TGTGCCAGCGATACCCCGGGAGGGCCTGACCCCTACGAGCAGTACTTC
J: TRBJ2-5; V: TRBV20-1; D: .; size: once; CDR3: CSATQAAGGTQYF; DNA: TGCAGTGCTACGCAGGCGGCAGGAGGGACCCAGTACTTC
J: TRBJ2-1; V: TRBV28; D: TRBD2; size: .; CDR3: CASSLTWTSGMEQFF; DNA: TGTGCCAGCAGTTTAACCTGGACTAGCGGCATGGAGCAGTTCTTC
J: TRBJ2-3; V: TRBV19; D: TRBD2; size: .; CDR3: CASSMAGLAGVGDTQYF; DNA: TGTGCCAGTAGTATGGCAGGACTAGCGGGAGTTGGAGATACGCAGTATTTT
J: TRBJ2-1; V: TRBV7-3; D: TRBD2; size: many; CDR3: CASSLTLAGFNNEQFF; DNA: TGTGCCAGCAGCTTAACTCTAGCGGGCTTTAACAATGAGCAGTTCTTC
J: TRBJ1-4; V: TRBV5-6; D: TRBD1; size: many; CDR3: CASSLLDRGREKLFF; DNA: TGTGCCAGCAGCTTGTTGGACAGGGGACGGGAAAAACTGTTTTTT
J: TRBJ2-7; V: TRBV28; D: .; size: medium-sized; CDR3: CASRSTIANSYEQYF; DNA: TGTGCCAGCAGATCGACTATTGCAAACTCCTACGAGCAGTACTTC
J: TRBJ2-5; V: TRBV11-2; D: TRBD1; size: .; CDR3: CASSLSPTGVVETQYF; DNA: TGTGCCAGCAGCTTATCCCCGACAGGGGTAGTGGAGACCCAGTACTTC
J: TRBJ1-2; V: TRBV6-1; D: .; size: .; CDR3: CASSEYLGGANGYTF; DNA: TGTGCCAGCAGTGAATATCTTGGGGGAGCGAATGGCTACACCTTC
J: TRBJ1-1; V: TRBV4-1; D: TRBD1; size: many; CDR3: CASSQQQGMGTEAFF; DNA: TGCGCCAGCAGCCAACAACAGGGGATGGGCACTGAAGCTTTCTTT
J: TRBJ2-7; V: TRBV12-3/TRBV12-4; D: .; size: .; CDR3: CASTGVDHEQYF; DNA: TGTGCCAGCACGGGGGTGGACCACGAGCAGTACTTC
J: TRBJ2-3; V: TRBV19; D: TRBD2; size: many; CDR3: CASRSSGATDTQYF; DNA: TGTGCCAGTAGGTCTAGCGGAGCCACAGATACGCAGTATTTT
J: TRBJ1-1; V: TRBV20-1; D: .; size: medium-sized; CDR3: CSAPGRGYEAFF; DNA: TGCAGTGCCCCGGGACGGGGATATGAAGCTTTCTTT
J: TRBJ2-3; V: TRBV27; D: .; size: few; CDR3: CASSLPGTDTQYF; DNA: TGTGCCAGCAGTTTACCGGGGACAGATACGCAGTATTTT
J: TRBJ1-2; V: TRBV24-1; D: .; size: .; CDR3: CATSDQAPGTSGYTF; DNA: TGTGCCACCAGTGATCAAGCTCCAGGGACATCTGGCTACACCTTC
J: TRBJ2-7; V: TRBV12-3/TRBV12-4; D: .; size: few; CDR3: CASSLSGEQYF; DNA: TGTGCCAGCAGTTTATCGGGCGAGCAGTACTTC
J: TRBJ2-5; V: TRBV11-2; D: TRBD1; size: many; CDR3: CASSPGQGRQETQYF; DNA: TGTGCCAGCAGCCCCGGACAGGGACGTCAAGAGACCCAGTACTTC
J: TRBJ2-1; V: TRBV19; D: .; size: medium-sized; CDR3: CASSIGSHPGNEQFF; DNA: TGTGCCAGTAGTATCGGCTCGCATCCGGGCAATGAGCAGTTCTTC
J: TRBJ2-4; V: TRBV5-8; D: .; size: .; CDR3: CASSLRGNGKNIQYF; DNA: TGTGCCAGCAGCTTGAGAGGGAACGGCAAAAACATTCAGTACTTC
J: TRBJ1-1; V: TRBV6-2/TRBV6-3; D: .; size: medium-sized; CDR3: CASSHRDRAFF; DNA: TGTGCCAGCAGTCACCGGGACCGAGCTTTCTTT
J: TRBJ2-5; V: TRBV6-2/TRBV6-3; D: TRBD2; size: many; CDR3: CASSYRDYPEKTQYF; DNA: TGTGCCAGCAGTTACCGGGACTACCCGGAGAAGACCCAGTACTTC
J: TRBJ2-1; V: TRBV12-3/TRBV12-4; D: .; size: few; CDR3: CASSPSGTLPHEQFF; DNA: TGTGCCAGCAGTCCCTCCGGGACGCTCCCCCATGAGCAGTTCTTC
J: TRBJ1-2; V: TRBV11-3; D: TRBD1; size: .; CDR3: CGRSPGTGPRGFTF; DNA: TGTGGCAGAAGCCCAGGGACAGGGCCGCGTGGCTTCACCTTC
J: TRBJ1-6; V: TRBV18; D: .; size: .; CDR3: CASSKGLRSPLHF; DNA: TGTGCCAGCTCGAAGGGCCTACGTTCACCCCTCCACTTT
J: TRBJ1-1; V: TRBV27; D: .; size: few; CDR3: CASSPRRSGENTEAFF; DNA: TGTGCCAGCAGCCCCAGGAGGTCGGGGGAGAACACTGAAGCTTTCTTT
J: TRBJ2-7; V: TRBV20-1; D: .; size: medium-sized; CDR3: CSATGLSYEQYF; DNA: TGCAGTGCTACGGGACTCTCCTACGAGCAGTACTTC
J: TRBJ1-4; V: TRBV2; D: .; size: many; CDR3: CASSGTNVATNEKLFF; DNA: TGTGCCAGCAGTGGGACGAACGTCGCAACTAATGAAAAACTGTTTTTT
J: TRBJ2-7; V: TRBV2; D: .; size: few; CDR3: CASSQGDYEQYF; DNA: TGTGCCAGCAGTCAAGGGGACTACGAGCAGTACTTC
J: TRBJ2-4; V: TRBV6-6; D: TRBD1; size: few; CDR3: CASSYRTGGKNIQYF; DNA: TGTGCCAGCAGTTACAGGACAGGGGGCAAAAACATTCAGTACTTC
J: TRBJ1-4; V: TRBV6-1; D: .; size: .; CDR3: CASSEVAGKTGGEKLFF; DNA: TGTGCCAGCAGTGAAGTGGCAGGGAAAACGGGTGGCGAAAAACTGTTTTTT
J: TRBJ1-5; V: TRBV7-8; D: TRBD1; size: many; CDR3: CASSPRDRGDPNQPQHF; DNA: TGTGCCAGCAGCCCCCGGGACAGGGGGGATCCCAATCAGCCCCAGCATTTT
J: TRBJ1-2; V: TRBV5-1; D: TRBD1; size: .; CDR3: CASSWGQGAHYGYTF; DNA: TGCGCCAGCAGCTGGGGACAGGGGGCCCACTATGGCTACACCTTC
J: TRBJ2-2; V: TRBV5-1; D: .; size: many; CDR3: CASSLEGGGELFF; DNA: TGCGCCAGCAGCTTGGAGGGAGGCGGGGAGCTGTTTTTT
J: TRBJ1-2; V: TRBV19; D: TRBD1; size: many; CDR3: CASSGQGNYGYTF; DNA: TGTGCCAGTAGTGGACAGGGTAACTATGGCTACACCTTC
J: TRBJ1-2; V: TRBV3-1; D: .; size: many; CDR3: CASSHERTGNYGYTF; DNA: TGTGCCAGCAGCCACGAGAGAACAGGGAACTATGGCTACACCTTC
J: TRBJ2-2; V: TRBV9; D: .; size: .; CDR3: CASSPQQGGELFF; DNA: TGTGCCAGCAGCCCCCAACAGGGCGGGGAGCTGTTTTTT
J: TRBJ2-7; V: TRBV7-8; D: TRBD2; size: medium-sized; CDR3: CASSLRTSSAEQYF; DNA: TGTGCCAGCAGCTTAAGGACTAGTTCAGCCGAGCAGTACTTC
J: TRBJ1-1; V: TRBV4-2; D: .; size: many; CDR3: CASSQARTGHTEAFF; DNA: TGTGCCAGCAGCCAAGCGAGAACAGGGCACACTGAAGCTTTCTTT
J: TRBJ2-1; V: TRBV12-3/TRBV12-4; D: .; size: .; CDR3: CASSFYNEQFF; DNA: TGTGCCAGCAGTTTCTACAATGAGCAGTTCTTC
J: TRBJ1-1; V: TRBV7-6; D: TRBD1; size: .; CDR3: CASSQGQGGTEAFF; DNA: TGTGCCAGCAGCCAGGGACAGGGGGGCACTGAAGCTTTCTTT
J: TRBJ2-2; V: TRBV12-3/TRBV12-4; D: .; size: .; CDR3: CASILVSGELFF; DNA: TGTGCCAGCATACTAGTTTCCGGGGAGCTGTTTTTT
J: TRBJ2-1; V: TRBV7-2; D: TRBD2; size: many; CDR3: CASSSGTSVNEQFF; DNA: TGTGCCAGCAGCTCCGGGACTAGCGTCAATGAGCAGTTCTTC
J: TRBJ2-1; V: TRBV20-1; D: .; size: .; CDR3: CSAEGGLYNEQFF; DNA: TGCAGTGCCGAGGGGGGACTGTACAATGAGCAGTTCTTC
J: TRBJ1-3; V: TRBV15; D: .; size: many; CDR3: CATSRGGGTVSGNTIYF; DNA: TGTGCCACCAGCAGAGGAGGCGGGACGGTCTCTGGAAACACCATATATTTT